This TCR beta chain emerged from a study of CD4+ T cells in melanoma. This CDR3 region has 13 residues. Trimming removed 0 bases from V and 3 bases from J, with 5 bases in between. Looked up from germline, CDR1 is SGHRS and CDR2 is YFSETQ. To note about this clone: The antigen remains undetermined.

Study-level results: Neoantigen-specific CD4+ T cells in melanoma reportedly had diverse differentiation states.

Profiled with immunoSEQ multiplex PCR; TCRdb holds only in-frame clones, not every one. The data show over 15,000 clones, approximately 83% seen once. The rearrangement links TRBV5-1 to TRBJ2-3; D gene uncertain. Sequenced material: cells from a culture (not recorded whether cultured in vitro). This clonotype was obtained from a human donor with melanoma. CDR3 sequence reads: CASSLDGTDTQYF. The CDR3, as DNA: TGCGCCAGCAGCTTGGACGGAACAGATACGCAGTATTTT.